A selection of T cell receptor beta chains follows, all from one sample in a study of T cell repertoires in cytomegalovirus infection. Their recognized antigens are unknown. TCRdb re-called the reads with MiXCR, one entry per CDR3 protein. The profile covers fewer than 650,000 distinct CDR3 sequences, with 40% appearing a single time and around 46% taken by the ten largest. Sequencing was performed on cultured PBMCs, taken from culture after CMV antigen stimulation. The receptors originated from a human donor in good health (CMV status not recorded). Some clones in this sample may be carry-over from other donors' samples. Both conserved end residues are part of each CDR3. A D gene is named only where the DNA matches it firmly. A clone size is listed for some rows: how often the clone was seen (once, few, many), or a class if it is expanded.

D: TRBD2
size: few
J: TRBJ2-1
V: TRBV10-3
CDR3: CAIGTSGYYNEQFF
DNA: TGTGCCATTGGGACTAGCGGATACTACAATGAGCAGTTCTTC

D: NA
size: NA
J: TRBJ2-7
V: TRBV7-9
CDR3: CASSKAASSYEQYF
DNA: TGTGCCAGCAGCAAAGCGGCGAGCTCCTACGAGCAGTACTTC

D: TRBD2
size: few
J: TRBJ2-7
V: TRBV18
CDR3: CASSPPGTMGSYEQYF
DNA: TGTGCCAGCTCACCACCCGGGACTATGGGGTCCTACGAGCAGTACTTC

D: TRBD1
size: NA
J: TRBJ1-6
V: TRBV6-6
CDR3: CASSYSPGQALSPLHF
DNA: TGTGCCAGCAGTTACTCGCCGGGACAGGCACTTTCACCCCTCCACTTT

D: TRBD1
size: few
J: TRBJ2-7
V: TRBV7-9
CDR3: CASSGSGQAEQYF
DNA: TGTGCCAGCAGCGGATCCGGACAGGCAGAGCAGTACTTC

D: NA
size: NA
J: TRBJ2-3
V: TRBV15
CDR3: CATSEGGFTDTQYF
DNA: TGTGCCACCAGCGAGGGGGGGTTCACAGATACGCAGTATTTT

D: NA
size: few
J: TRBJ2-1
V: TRBV7-8
CDR3: CASIKGGNEQFF
DNA: TGTGCCAGCATTAAAGGGGGCAATGAGCAGTTCTTC

D: NA
size: few
J: TRBJ2-3
V: TRBV7-9
CDR3: CASSLGQGLSTDTQYF
DNA: TGTGCCAGCAGCCTAGGCCAGGGTCTGAGCACAGATACGCAGTATTTT

D: NA
size: NA
J: TRBJ2-1
V: TRBV11-3
CDR3: CASSTRQSSYNEQFF
DNA: TGTGCCAGCAGCACCCGACAGAGCTCCTACAATGAGCAGTTCTTC

D: NA
size: NA
J: TRBJ2-1
V: TRBV7-6
CDR3: CASSLAPATMGTNEQFF
DNA: TGTGCCAGCAGCTTAGCTCCTGCAACTATGGGAACCAATGAGCAGTTCTTC

D: TRBD2
size: many
J: TRBJ2-1
V: TRBV7-2
CDR3: CASRVAGGGPRQFF
DNA: TGTGCCAGCAGAGTAGCGGGGGGGGGACCGCGGCAGTTCTTC

D: NA
size: few
J: TRBJ2-1
V: TRBV7-6
CDR3: CASSLSFRDPQFF
DNA: TGTGCCAGCAGCCTCTCATTTAGGGATCCGCAGTTCTTC

D: TRBD2
size: NA
J: TRBJ2-3
V: TRBV10-2
CDR3: CASSNSGTADTQYF
DNA: TGCGCCAGCAGTAATAGCGGGACGGCAGATACGCAGTATTTT

D: NA
size: NA
J: TRBJ1-1
V: TRBV28
CDR3: CASSSAVRGAKGYSPEAFF
DNA: TGTGCCAGCAGTTCTGCGGTTAGGGGGGCTAAAGGCTATAGTCCTGAAGCTTTCTTT

D: NA
size: NA
J: TRBJ2-1
V: TRBV7-6
CDR3: CASSLRAPGGEQFF
DNA: TGTGCCAGCAGCTTACGGGCCCCCGGGGGTGAGCAGTTCTTC

D: TRBD1
size: once
J: TRBJ1-4
V: TRBV7-9
CDR3: CASSWDSQKLFF
DNA: TGTGCCAGCAGCTGGGACAGCCAAAAACTGTTTTTT

D: NA
size: NA
J: TRBJ1-2
V: TRBV6-5
CDR3: CASSYSIGYGYTF
DNA: TGTGCCAGCAGTTACTCGATAGGCTATGGCTACACCTTC

D: NA
size: NA
J: TRBJ2-2
V: TRBV19
CDR3: CASTQGTSNTGELFF
DNA: TGTGCCAGTACCCAAGGGACATCGAACACCGGGGAGCTGTTTTTT

D: NA
size: NA
J: TRBJ2-7
V: TRBV6-2/TRBV6-3
CDR3: CASSSPGQDSYEQYF
DNA: TGTGCCAGCAGTTCCCCCGGGCAGGACAGCTACGAGCAGTACTTC

D: NA
size: NA
J: TRBJ2-7
V: TRBV7-6
CDR3: CASSPPPGAEQYF
DNA: TGTGCCAGCAGCCCTCCCCCGGGGGCCGAGCAGTACTTC

D: NA
size: NA
J: TRBJ2-7
V: TRBV7-2
CDR3: CASSLAGQVTNEQYF
DNA: TGTGCCAGCAGCTTAGCGGGGCAGGTTACCAACGAGCAGTACTTC

D: TRBD2
size: once
J: TRBJ2-7
V: TRBV7-2
CDR3: CASTGGTSGLYEQYF
DNA: TGTGCCAGCACCGGGGGGACTAGCGGGCTATACGAGCAGTACTTC

D: NA
size: few
J: TRBJ2-3
V: TRBV6-5
CDR3: CASSYTPSRDTQYF
DNA: TGTGCCAGCAGTTACACCCCCTCCCGTGATACGCAGTATTTT

D: NA
size: many
J: TRBJ1-5
V: TRBV7-8
CDR3: CASSLWGSSNQPQHF
DNA: TGTGCCAGCAGCTTGTGGGGATCTAGCAATCAGCCCCAGCATTTT